Listed below are T cell receptor beta chains from one sample, sequenced in a study of CD8+ T cells in alopecia areata. Generated by immunoSEQ multiplex PCR, the TCRdb table keeps only in-frame clones and is missing some. The sample records 120,000 to 150,000 clones, roughly four fifths being singletons. Specimen: CD8+ T cells sorted from blood, collected at week 4, from a patient treated with tofacitinib. The source is a human donor with alopecia areata. Each CDR3 is given with its conserved first and last residue. The D gene is left open where the match is weak. Size tells how often a clone was seen (once, few, many) or the class of an expanded clone, and some rows leave it out.

d_call: .
clone_size: .
j_call: TRBJ2-7
v_call: TRBV5-1
cdr3_nt: TGCGCCAGCAGCTTGGTTTCATATGCGTCCAGCTCCTACGAGCAGTACTTC
cdr3_aa: CASSLVSYASSSYEQYF

d_call: TRBD1
clone_size: .
j_call: TRBJ2-1
v_call: TRBV7-8
cdr3_nt: TGTGCCAGCAGCTCGGACAGGGGCAATGAGCAGTTCTTC
cdr3_aa: CASSSDRGNEQFF

d_call: .
clone_size: .
j_call: TRBJ2-7
v_call: TRBV5-8
cdr3_nt: TGTGCCAGCAGCTTCGGGGTCTTTAACGAGCAGTACTTC
cdr3_aa: CASSFGVFNEQYF

d_call: .
clone_size: .
j_call: TRBJ2-2
v_call: TRBV12-5
cdr3_nt: TGTGCTAGTGGTTTGGACAACGGGGAGCTGTTTTTT
cdr3_aa: CASGLDNGELFF

d_call: .
clone_size: .
j_call: TRBJ2-1
v_call: TRBV7-3
cdr3_nt: TGTGCCAGCAGCCTGGGACGAGGGGCCAATGAGCAGTTCTTC
cdr3_aa: CASSLGRGANEQFF

d_call: .
clone_size: few
j_call: TRBJ2-3
v_call: TRBV10-2
cdr3_nt: TGCGCCAGCAGTGATCTGGTTAGCGGCGGATGGGGTACGCAGTATTTT
cdr3_aa: CASSDLVSGGWGTQYF

d_call: .
clone_size: .
j_call: TRBJ2-5
v_call: TRBV7-2
cdr3_nt: TGTGCCAGCAGCTTGGGCATAGGTGGAGTGCAAGAGACCCAGTACTTC
cdr3_aa: CASSLGIGGVQETQYF

d_call: TRBD1
clone_size: .
j_call: TRBJ2-5
v_call: TRBV10-3
cdr3_nt: TGTGCCATCGGAGGGCCCTTACGGACAGGGGCGGTGGAGACCCAGTACTTC
cdr3_aa: CAIGGPLRTGAVETQYF

d_call: TRBD2
clone_size: .
j_call: TRBJ2-1
v_call: TRBV9
cdr3_nt: TGTGCCAGCAGCGTATGGGGGACTAGCGGATACAATGAGCAGTTCTTC
cdr3_aa: CASSVWGTSGYNEQFF

d_call: .
clone_size: .
j_call: TRBJ2-7
v_call: TRBV6-6
cdr3_nt: TGTGCCAGCAGTCCGGGACTCCCAAGCTACGAGCAGTACTTC
cdr3_aa: CASSPGLPSYEQYF

d_call: .
clone_size: .
j_call: TRBJ1-2
v_call: TRBV4-1
cdr3_nt: TGCGCCAGCAGCCAAGTGATGCCGCAGTATGGCTACACCTTC
cdr3_aa: CASSQVMPQYGYTF

d_call: .
clone_size: .
j_call: TRBJ2-3
v_call: TRBV7-7
cdr3_nt: TGTGCTAGCAGCTTTAGGGGTTCTAGCACAGATACGCAGTATTTT
cdr3_aa: CASSFRGSSTDTQYF

d_call: TRBD1
clone_size: .
j_call: TRBJ2-5
v_call: TRBV7-8
cdr3_nt: TGTGCCAGCAGCGGGGACAGCCAAGAGACCCAGTACTTC
cdr3_aa: CASSGDSQETQYF

d_call: .
clone_size: .
j_call: TRBJ2-7
v_call: TRBV5-4
cdr3_nt: TGTGCCAGCAGCTCTACTAACAGGAACGAGCAGTACTTC
cdr3_aa: CASSSTNRNEQYF

d_call: TRBD1
clone_size: .
j_call: TRBJ1-1
v_call: TRBV6-5
cdr3_nt: TGTGCCAGCAGTTACTCTACGACAGGGAAGGACACTGAAGCTTTCTTT
cdr3_aa: CASSYSTTGKDTEAFF

d_call: .
clone_size: .
j_call: TRBJ2-1
v_call: TRBV5-6
cdr3_nt: TGTGCCAGCAGCTTGGATCTGGGAGAGTTCTACAATGAGCAGTTCTTC
cdr3_aa: CASSLDLGEFYNEQFF

d_call: .
clone_size: few
j_call: TRBJ2-7
v_call: TRBV15
cdr3_nt: TGTGCCACCAGCGGAGATAGGGGCGGATACGAGCAGTACTTC
cdr3_aa: CATSGDRGGYEQYF

d_call: .
clone_size: .
j_call: TRBJ1-2
v_call: TRBV7-9
cdr3_nt: TGTGCCAGCAGCGACACAGTAAACTATGGCTACACCTTC
cdr3_aa: CASSDTVNYGYTF

d_call: .
clone_size: .
j_call: TRBJ1-5
v_call: TRBV2
cdr3_nt: TGTGCCAGCAGTGGCCATCGGGGGGCGCGCAATCAGCCCCAGCATTTT
cdr3_aa: CASSGHRGARNQPQHF

d_call: .
clone_size: .
j_call: TRBJ2-3
v_call: TRBV11-3
cdr3_nt: TGTGCCAGCAGCTCGACGGGAAGCACAGATACGCAGTATTTT
cdr3_aa: CASSSTGSTDTQYF

d_call: TRBD1
clone_size: .
j_call: TRBJ2-1
v_call: TRBV25-1
cdr3_nt: TGTGCCAGCGGAAAGACAGGGGCAAATGAGCAGTTCTTC
cdr3_aa: CASGKTGANEQFF

d_call: .
clone_size: .
j_call: TRBJ2-7
v_call: TRBV2
cdr3_nt: TGTGCCAGCAGTGAAGCCCTCTTCTACGAGCAGTACTTC
cdr3_aa: CASSEALFYEQYF